The 32 T cell receptor beta chains reported below all come from one sample, sequenced in a study of regulatory T cells in long-lasting Graves disease. Arm-PCR of CDR3 regions with iRepertoire HTBI primers generated TCR beta libraries. Via MiXCR, TCRdb re-called the multiplex PCR reads, giving one row per CDR3 protein. The sample holds 550,000 to 700,000 distinct CDR3 sequences; more than 15% are singletons and the top ten take 9.5% to 15%. Specified time point: newly diagnosed GD, antithyroid drugs for less than 3 months. PBMC RNA served as the TCR library source. In addition, the sample was reused for a study of T cells in Graves' hyperthyroidism and ophthalmopathy.

The starting material was peripheral blood mononuclear cells (PBMCs), obtained at new diagnosis, from a patient treated with antithyroid drugs. All receptors come from a man between 18 and 29 years old with Graves disease.

A note on this clonotype: A much larger clonotype is one base distant, so this may be a read error. As the CDR3 is not closed by the conserved phenylalanine or tryptophan, this likely results from a read error. The chain is built from TRBV29-1 and TRBJ2-5, with 9 positions matching TRBD2. Germline CDR1 reads SQVTM; CDR2 reads ANQGSEA. The J segment lost 2 bases and the V segment lost 1 base, leaving 5 bases of the junction unmatched. CDR3 length: 15 amino acids. CDR3 DNA sequence: TGCAGCGTTGAAGTAGCGGGAGTAAGGCAAGAGACCCAGTACTTA. It codes for CSVEVAGVRQETQYL.

Many counts were recorded for this clonotype. At one boundary the junction diverges from the germline segment, which might be a read error. V and J are TRBV5-1 and TRBJ2-7; D gene uncertain. The germline V gene encodes CDR1 SGHRS and CDR2 YFSETQ. The CDR3 has 13 amino acids. The CDR3 nucleotides read TGTGCCAGCAGCTTCGGCAGCTCCTACGAGCAGTACTTC. This codes for CASSFGSSYEQYF.

The chain joins TRBV30 to TRBJ2-7, with 8 positions matching TRBD1. The J segment lost 1 base and the V segment lost 4 bases, leaving 21 bases of the junction unmatched. CDR1 and CDR2 from the germline V gene are GTSNPN and SVGIG (reference sequence). The CDR3 length is 19 residues. CDR3 protein: CAWTPNGQGVVDLSYEQYF. The DNA for the CDR3 is TGTGCCTGGACCCCTAACGGACAGGGAGTGGTAGACCTGTCCTACGAGCAGTACTTC.

This clonotype was detected a few times. This chain joins TRBV7-3 and TRBJ1-2; 9 bases match TRBD1. The germline CDR1 and CDR2 sequences are SGHTA and FQGTGA. The CDR3 contains 16 residues. V shed 1 base, J shed 6 bases, and the junction held 9 bases outside the gene matches. This CDR3 is CASSLIGGQGINGYTF. As DNA, the CDR3 is TGTGCCAGCAGCTTAATTGGAGGACAGGGGATCAATGGCTACACCTTC.

In its sample, this clonotype was seen a few times. The V and J genes are TRBV5-8 and TRBJ2-2, with unresolved D. There are 15 residues in the CDR3. Germline assignment: CDR1 SGHTS and CDR2 YDEGEE. V was pared by 6 bases and J by 6 bases, with 18 bases between. CDR3 coding DNA: TGTGCCAGCACTTCCGGAATCCACGGGTCCGGGGAGCTGTTTTTT. Its translation is CASTSGIHGSGELFF. Based on the CDR3 plus reference TRBV5-8 and TRBJ2-2, the full variable domain is EAGVTQSPTHLIKTRGQQATLRCSPISGHTSVYWYQQALGLGLQFLLWYDEGEERNRGNFPPRFSGRQFPNYSSELNVNALELEDSALYLCASTSGIHGSGELFFGEGSRLTVL.

This chain's CDR3 is CASSAGTFWGYTF. Here the CDR3 DNA reads TGTGCCAGCAGTGCCGGGACATTTTGGGGCTACACCTTC. The rearrangement links TRBV6-1 to TRBJ1-2; tentative D call: TRBD1 (6 bases). The CDR3 runs to 13 residues. Deletions cut 4 bases from V and 8 bases from J, with 14 bases between. CDR1 and CDR2 from the germline V gene are MNHNS and SASEGT.

This clonotype has just a few counts. V usage is TRBV9 and J usage is TRBJ1-4; D perhaps matches TRBD1 (5 bases). Per germline, CDR1 SGDLS and CDR2 YYNGEE. This CDR3 is built from 12 residues. V lost 3 bases and J 10 bases, leaving 10 bases between the germline ends. This CDR3 reads CASSGGVGKLFF. CDR3 in DNA: TGTGCCAGCAGCGGGGGGGTTGGAAAACTGTTTTTT.

This clonotype was counted at least ten times. This chain joins TRBV6-1 and TRBJ1-1; unclear D gene. V lost 6 bases and J 6 bases, leaving 14 bases between the germline ends. CDR1 MNHNS and CDR2 SASEGT come from the germline V gene. The CDR3 is 13 residues long. The CDR3 loop is CASRRPRGPEAFF. The CDR3 coding sequence is TGTGCCAGCAGGCGGCCGCGCGGGCCTGAAGCTTTCTTT.

For this clonotype: A far larger clone is one base from this, pointing to a likely read error. The rearrangement joins TRBV7-8 to TRBJ2-3; D is uncertain. This CDR3 comprises 15 residues. Germline lookup yields CDR1 SGHVS and CDR2 FQNEAQ. Trimming removed 0 bases at V and 6 bases at J, with 13 bases between. CDR3 in amino acids: CASSLAGPVGDTQYF. CDR3 DNA sequence: TGTGCCAGCAGCTTAGCGGGCCCTGTGGGGGATACGCAGTATTTT.

The V and J genes are TRBV13 and TRBJ1-4; 7 bases are shared with TRBD1. The V gene end was trimmed by 3 bases and the J gene end by 7 bases; junction bases not matched to a gene: 8. This CDR3 is built from 15 residues. Germline CDR1 PRHDT, CDR2 FYEKMQ (reference sequence). The CDR3 region is CASSFKRGQSEKLFF. DNA of the CDR3: TGTGCCAGCAGCTTTAAGAGGGGGCAAAGTGAAAAACTGTTTTTT.

The genes are TRBV27 and TRBJ2-1; tentatively, D is TRBD1 (7 bases). The V gene's germline CDR1 is MNHEY and CDR2 SMNVEV (reference sequence). This CDR3 is 17 amino acids long. V lost 2 bases, J lost 5 bases, and 19 bases lay in between. The CDR3 protein is CASSLNPVAGGNNEQFF. CDR3 sequence (DNA): TGTGCCAGCAGTTTAAATCCGGTGGCAGGGGGGAACAATGAGCAGTTCTTC.

The chain uses TRBV9 and TRBJ2-3, with TRBD2 identical over 10 bases. CDR1 and CDR2 from the germline V gene are SGDLS and YYNGEE. J lost 4 bases, V lost 0 bases, and 8 bases had no gene match. The CDR3 is made up of 17 amino acids. The CDR3 is CASSVGGLAGVADTQYF. The CDR3 region has the DNA TGTGCCAGCAGCGTAGGAGGTCTAGCGGGAGTTGCAGATACGCAGTATTTT.

The gene calls are TRBV30 and TRBJ1-5; perhaps TRBD1 as D (5 bases). Trimming removed 4 bases from V and 3 bases from J, with 10 bases in between. Germline V gene lookup returns CDR1 GTSNPN and CDR2 SVGIG (reference sequence). This CDR3 has 13 amino acids. DNA of the CDR3: TGTGCCTGGAATCCAGGGAACAATCAGCCCCAGCATTTT. Translated, it gives CAWNPGNNQPQHF.

This clonotype came up a few times. The chain recombines TRBV9 with TRBJ1-3; 9 bases fit TRBD1. Germline trimming cut 2 bases from V and 4 bases from J; bases unmatched to any gene: 4. This CDR3 is built from 15 residues. Per the germline V gene, CDR1 is SGDLS and CDR2 is YYNGEE. CDR3 protein: CASSVGQGRGNTIYF. The CDR3 bases are TGTGCCAGCAGCGTTGGACAGGGGCGAGGAAACACCATATATTTT.

This rearrangement joins TRBV4-1 to TRBJ2-7, with 8 positions matching TRBD2. The CDR3 length is 15 residues. V lost 2 bases and J lost 3; bases outside the gene matches: 6. From germline, CDR1 is MGHRA and CDR2 YSYEKL. The DNA of the CDR3 is TGCGCCAGCAGCCAACTCCCGAGCGGGGGCTACGAGCAGTACTTC. Protein: CASSQLPSGGYEQYF.

The table lists this clonotype with a few counts. This rearrangement joins TRBV19 to TRBJ2-6; D assignment may be TRBD1 or TRBD2 (5 bases each). Trimming took off 5 bases at V and 0 bases at J, with 14 bases between the two ends. The germline V gene encodes CDR1 LNHDA and CDR2 SQIVND (reference sequence). This CDR3 comprises 17 residues. CDR3 in DNA: TGTGCCAGTAGTCTCCTCGGGACGACCTCTGGGGCCAACGTCCTGACTTTC. The encoded protein is CASSLLGTTSGANVLTF.

This clonotype was observed a handful of times. The rearrangement joins TRBV15 to TRBJ2-1, with D possibly TRBD1 on 5 matching bases. The DNA end is a closer match to TRBJ2-5, so the J assignment may be wrong. This CDR3 is 14 amino acids long. CDR1 and CDR2 (germline): LNHNV, YYDKDF (reference sequence). The CDR3 nucleotides read TGTGCCACCAGCTTTCGCAGGGCCCAAGAGACCCAGTACTTC. Protein product: CATSFRRAQETQYF.

This clonotype was found many times. The chain joins TRBV27 to TRBJ1-2, with 8 bases that match TRBD1. J was trimmed by 8 bases and V by 4 bases; bases with no gene match: 12. The CDR3 covers 15 residues. Germline assignment: CDR1 MNHEY and CDR2 SMNVEV (reference sequence). The CDR3 is CASSSWTGSLGGYTF. The CDR3 DNA reads as TGTGCCAGCAGTTCGTGGACAGGGTCCTTGGGCGGCTACACCTTC.

This clonotype was observed at least ten times. This chain joins TRBV28 and TRBJ2-1, with 10 positions matching TRBD2. The ends lost 1 base at V and 0 bases at J; junction bases unmatched: 3. The length of the CDR3 is 17 residues. Per the germline V gene, CDR1 is MDHEN and CDR2 is SYDVKM. The CDR3 region has the DNA TGTGCCAGCAGTTTATTCCCTAGCGGGAGCTCCTACAATGAGCAGTTCTTC. Translated, it gives CASSLFPSGSSYNEQFF.

This clonotype was observed at least ten times. The chain recombines TRBV5-1 with TRBJ1-1, with D unresolved. Trimming cost V 0 bases and J 6 bases, with 18 bases left between them. Germline CDR1 SGHRS, CDR2 YFSETQ. The CDR3 is 16 residues long. The CDR3 sequence: CASSLVGSLEVPEAFF. The CDR3 DNA follows: TGCGCCAGCAGCTTGGTGGGCAGCTTAGAGGTCCCTGAAGCTTTCTTT.

This clonotype has ten or more counts. V is TRBV30 and J is TRBJ2-3; D gene uncertain. The V and J ends lost 1 base and 2 bases respectively, with 13 bases between them. The CDR3 is 15 amino acids. From germline, CDR1 is GTSNPN and CDR2 SVGIG (reference sequence). The CDR3 spells CAWSEGLQTTDTQYF. The CDR3 nucleotides read TGTGCCTGGAGTGAAGGGCTCCAGACCACAGATACGCAGTATTTT. The full variable domain, its missing parts supplied by reference TRBV30 and TRBJ2-3, is SQTIHQWPATLVQPVGSPLSLECTVEGTSNPNLYWYRQAAGRGLQLLFYSVGIGQISSEVPQNLSASRPQDRQFILSSKKLLLSDSGFYLCAWSEGLQTTDTQYFGPGTRLTVL.

This clonotype was seen only a few times. V and J are TRBV27 and TRBJ1-4; 8 bases are a match to TRBD1. V lost 5 bases, J lost 4 bases, and 3 bases stayed unmatched. Germline CDR1 is MNHEY and CDR2 is SMNVEV (reference sequence). The CDR3 consists of 14 residues. The CDR3 region has the DNA TGTGCCAGCAGTGTACAGGGGGTTAATGAAAAACTGTTTTTT. Translating gives CASSVQGVNEKLFF.

In its sample, this clonotype was seen many times. This chain connects TRBV5-1 to TRBJ2-3, with 8 bases matching TRBD1. The CDR3 runs 15 residues. Unmatched junction bases numbered 1, after V lost 0 bases and J lost 1 base. The germline gives CDR1 SGHRS, CDR2 YFSETQ. CDR3 DNA sequence: TGCGCCAGCAGCTTGGCGGGACAGGGCACAGATACGCAGTATTTT. This gives the protein CASSLAGQGTDTQYF.

This chain links TRBV7-9 with TRBJ1-1, with 7 bases aligning to TRBD1. Germline V gene sequence: CDR1 SEHNR, CDR2 FQNEAQ (reference sequence). V was pared by 1 base and J by 1 base, with 9 bases of the junction left unmatched. The CDR3 is 17 amino acids. The DNA for the CDR3 is TGTGCCAGCAGCTTAGGGGGCCAGGGGGATTGGAACACTGAAGCTTTCTTT. Translation: CASSLGGQGDWNTEAFF.

This clonotype occurred many times. This chain links TRBV30 with TRBJ1-5; D might be TRBD1 (5 bases). CDR3 length: 13 residues. The germline gives CDR1 GTSNPN, CDR2 SVGIG (reference sequence). V was trimmed by 3 bases and J by 4 bases, leaving 10 bases between them. The CDR3, as DNA: TGTGCCTGGAGCAGAGCAGGGAATCAGCCCCAGCATTTT. Protein: CAWSRAGNQPQHF.

The chain uses TRBV20-1 and TRBJ2-4; 8 nucleotides line up with TRBD1. V dropped 7 bases and J dropped 0; count of bases not matched to a gene: 5. Germline CDR1 reads DFQATT; CDR2 reads SNEGSKA (reference sequence). This CDR3 is 14 amino acids long. The CDR3 bases are TGCAGTGTTACGACAGGGGCAGCCAAAAACATTCAGTACTTC. This sequence encodes CSVTTGAAKNIQYF.

This chain joins TRBV20-1 and TRBJ2-1; 10 bases agree with TRBD2. Germline CDR1 and CDR2: DFQATT and SNEGSKA (reference sequence). V trimming: 0 bases; J trimming: 6 bases; junction bases outside the gene matches: 5. The CDR3 is 15 residues long. The CDR3: CSARDRSGRANEQFF. CDR3 DNA: TGCAGTGCTAGAGATCGGAGCGGGAGGGCCAATGAGCAGTTCTTC.

The table lists this clonotype with many counts. J is TRBJ2-7 and V is TRBV6-1; the D call may be TRBD1 or TRBD2 (5 bases each). Germline V gene lookup returns CDR1 MNHNS and CDR2 SASEGT. This CDR3 contains 14 residues. V shed 6 bases and J shed 3 bases, with 15 bases lying between them. The CDR3 sequence is CASRSGRGDYEQYF. CDR3 DNA: TGTGCCAGCAGGTCGGGGCGAGGGGACTACGAGCAGTACTTC.

This rearrangement joins TRBV20-1 to TRBJ1-6; 8 bases map to TRBD1. Germline V gene sequence: CDR1 DFQATT, CDR2 SNEGSKA (reference sequence). V shed 0 bases and J 10 bases; nucleotides not matched to a gene: 8. This CDR3 spans 15 amino acids. The CDR3 DNA is TGCAGTGCTAGAGAAAGGTTGACAGGGGACTCACCCCTCCACTTT. Protein sequence: CSARERLTGDSPLHF.

The chain has TRBV28 and TRBJ1-6; unclear D gene. This CDR3 has 15 amino acids. Germline V gene data show CDR1 as MDHEN and CDR2 as SYDVKM. Trimming left V 3 bases short and J 13 bases short, with 19 bases between. The CDR3 bases are TGTGCCAGCAGTTTTTATGCCGGAGAGAATTTTCCCCTCCACTTT. This encodes CASSFYAGENFPLHF.

There are many counts of this clonotype. V usage is TRBV20-1 and J usage is TRBJ2-7, with 9 bases lining up with TRBD2. Trimming removed 1 base from V and 3 bases from J; junction bases left unmatched: 13. Germline V CDR1 and CDR2: DFQATT, SNEGSKA (reference sequence). The CDR3 is 17 residues long. DNA of the CDR3: TGCAGTGCTAGAGGTTCGCTAGCGGGAACGGATTTCTACGAGCAGTACTTC. Protein sequence: CSARGSLAGTDFYEQYF.

V and J are TRBV29-1 and TRBJ2-2, with D possibly matching TRBD2 (6 bases). This CDR3 is 11 amino acids long. Germline CDR1 reads SQVTM; CDR2 reads ANQGSEA. Trimming cost V 3 bases and J 13 bases, with 12 bases left between them. Written as DNA, the CDR3 is TGCAGCGTTGATCGTGGGGGGATGCTGTTTTTT. This codes for CSVDRGGMLFF.